This T cell receptor (beta chain) emerged from a study of T cell responses to AZD1222 COVID-19 vaccine. Study outcomes and limitations: Seropositive at baseline were only a handful of AZD1222 recipients.

Using immunoSEQ multiplex PCR, the repertoire was profiled, and TCRdb retains in-frame clones only, with some absent. The sample lists more than 90,000 clones, roughly 86% occurring once. Note on this clone: Its specificity is not known.

Here the sequenced sample was peripheral blood, taken 28 days after the second AZD1222 dose. The sequence was collected from an adult who received the AZD1222 COVID-19 vaccine.

The CDR3 region is CASTGQGRYEQYF. The CDR3 DNA sequence: TGTGCCAGCACGGGACAGGGGAGATACGAGCAGTACTTC. V usage is TRBV2 and J usage is TRBJ2-7; TRBD1 matches 10 bases. The CDR3 has 13 amino acids. The germline V gene encodes CDR1 SNHLY and CDR2 FYNNEI. J gave up 4 bases and V 7 bases, and 4 bases lay outside the gene matches.